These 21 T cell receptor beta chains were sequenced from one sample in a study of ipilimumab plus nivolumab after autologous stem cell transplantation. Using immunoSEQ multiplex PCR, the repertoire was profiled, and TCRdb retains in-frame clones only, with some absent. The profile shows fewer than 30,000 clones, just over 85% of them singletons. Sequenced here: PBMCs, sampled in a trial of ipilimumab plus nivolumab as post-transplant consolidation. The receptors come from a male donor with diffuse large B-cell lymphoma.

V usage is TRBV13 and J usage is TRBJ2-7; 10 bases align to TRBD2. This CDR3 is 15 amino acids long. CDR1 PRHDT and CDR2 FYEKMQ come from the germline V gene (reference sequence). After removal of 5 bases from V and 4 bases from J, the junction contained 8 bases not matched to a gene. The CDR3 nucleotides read TGTGCCAGCAGCATCTCAGCGGGGGGGCCTTACGAGCAGTACTTC. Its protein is CASSISAGGPYEQYF. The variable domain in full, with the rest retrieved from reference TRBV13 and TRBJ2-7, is AAGVIQSPRHLIKEKRETATLKCYPIPRHDTVYWYQQGPGQDPQFLISFYEKMQSDKGSIPDRFSAQQFSDYHSELNMSSLELGDSALYFCASSISAGGPYEQYFGPGTRLTVT.

The CDR3 reads CASSAFRGDYGYTF. The DNA of the CDR3 is TGTGCCAGCAGCGCATTCAGGGGGGACTATGGCTACACCTTC. V usage is TRBV9 and J usage is TRBJ1-2; 7 positions agree with TRBD1. The V gene end was trimmed by 3 bases and the J gene end by 3 bases; junction bases not matched to a gene: 5. CDR3 length equals 14 residues. The V gene's germline CDR1 is SGDLS and CDR2 YYNGEE.

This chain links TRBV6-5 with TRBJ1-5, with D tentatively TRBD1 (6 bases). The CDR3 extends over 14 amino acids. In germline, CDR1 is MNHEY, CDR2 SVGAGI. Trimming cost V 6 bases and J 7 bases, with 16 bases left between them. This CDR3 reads CASRKKQGFQPQHF. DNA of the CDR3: TGTGCCAGCAGGAAGAAACAGGGTTTCCAGCCCCAGCATTTT.

CDR3 region: CAISDRTGADTDTQYF. The DNA of the CDR3 is TGTGCCATCAGTGACAGGACAGGGGCTGACACAGATACGCAGTATTTT. The chain combines TRBV10-3 with TRBJ2-3, with 9 positions matching TRBD1. The V segment lost 3 bases and the J segment 2 bases; nucleotides outside the gene matches: 6. Germline lookup yields CDR1 ENHRY and CDR2 SYGVKD. The CDR3 covers 16 residues.

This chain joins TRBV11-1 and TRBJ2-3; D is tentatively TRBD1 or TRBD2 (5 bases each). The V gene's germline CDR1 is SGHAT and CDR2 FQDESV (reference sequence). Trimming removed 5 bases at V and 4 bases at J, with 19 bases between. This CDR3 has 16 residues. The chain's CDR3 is CASSDTGTHGADTQYF. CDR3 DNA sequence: TGTGCCAGCAGCGATACCGGGACCCATGGGGCAGATACGCAGTATTTT.

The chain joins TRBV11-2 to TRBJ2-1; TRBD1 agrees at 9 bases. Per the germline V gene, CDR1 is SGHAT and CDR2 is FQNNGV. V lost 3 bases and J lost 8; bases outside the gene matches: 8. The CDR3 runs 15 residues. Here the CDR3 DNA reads TGTGCCAGCAGCTTTACAGGGGGCGCCGGTGATGAGCAGTTCTTC. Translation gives CASSFTGGAGDEQFF.

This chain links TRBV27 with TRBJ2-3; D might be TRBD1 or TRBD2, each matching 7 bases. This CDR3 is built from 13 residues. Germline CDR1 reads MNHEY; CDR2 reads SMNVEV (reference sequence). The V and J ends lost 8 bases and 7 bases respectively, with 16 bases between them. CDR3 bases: TGTGCCAGCGGGGGAGGGGGCACGAATACGCAGTATTTT. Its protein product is CASGGGGTNTQYF.

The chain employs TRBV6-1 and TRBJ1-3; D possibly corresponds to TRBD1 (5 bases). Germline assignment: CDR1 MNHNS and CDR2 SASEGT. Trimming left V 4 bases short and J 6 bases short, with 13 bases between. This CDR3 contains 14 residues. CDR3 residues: CASSAQDSANTIYF. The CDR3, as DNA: TGTGCCAGCAGTGCACAGGACTCGGCAAACACCATATATTTT.

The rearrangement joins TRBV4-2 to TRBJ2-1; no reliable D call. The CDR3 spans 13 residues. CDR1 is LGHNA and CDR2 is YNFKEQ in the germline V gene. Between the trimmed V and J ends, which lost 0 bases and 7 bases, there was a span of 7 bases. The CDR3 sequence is CASSQDRQNEQFF. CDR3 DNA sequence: TGTGCCAGCAGCCAAGATAGGCAAAATGAGCAGTTCTTC.

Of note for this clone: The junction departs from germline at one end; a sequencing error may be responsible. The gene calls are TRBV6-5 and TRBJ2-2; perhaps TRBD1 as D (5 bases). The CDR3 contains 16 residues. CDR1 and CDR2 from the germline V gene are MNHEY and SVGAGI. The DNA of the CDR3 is TGTGCCAGCAGTCACTCCGGGCGGACAAACACCGGGGAGCTGTTTTTT. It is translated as CASSHSGRTNTGELFF.

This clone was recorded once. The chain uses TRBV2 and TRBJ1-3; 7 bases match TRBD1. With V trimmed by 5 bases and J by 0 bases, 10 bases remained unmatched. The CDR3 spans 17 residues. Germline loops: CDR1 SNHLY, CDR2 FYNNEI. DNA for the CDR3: TGTGCCAGCAGTCGCAGGGGGGGGCGAAGCTCTGGAAACACCATATATTTT. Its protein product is CASSRRGGRSSGNTIYF. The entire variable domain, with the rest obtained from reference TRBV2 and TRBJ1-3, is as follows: EPEVTQTPSHQVTQMGQEVILRCVPISNHLYFYWYRQILGQKVEFLVSFYNNEISEKSEIFDDQFSVERPDGSNFTLKIRSTKLEDSAMYFCASSRRGGRSSGNTIYFGEGSWLTVV.

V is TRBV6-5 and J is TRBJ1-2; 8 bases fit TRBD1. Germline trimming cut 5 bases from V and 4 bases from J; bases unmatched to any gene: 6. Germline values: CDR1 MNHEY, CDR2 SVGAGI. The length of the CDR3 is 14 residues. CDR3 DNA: TGTGCCAGCAGTCGGACAGGGTTGACCTATGGCTACACCTTC. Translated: CASSRTGLTYGYTF.

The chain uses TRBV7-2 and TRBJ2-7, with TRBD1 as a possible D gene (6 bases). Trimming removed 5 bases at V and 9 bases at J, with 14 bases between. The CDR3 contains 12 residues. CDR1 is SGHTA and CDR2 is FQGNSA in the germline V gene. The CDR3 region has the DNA TGTGCCAGCAGCATTCAGGGGATGGGGCAGTACTTC. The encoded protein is CASSIQGMGQYF.

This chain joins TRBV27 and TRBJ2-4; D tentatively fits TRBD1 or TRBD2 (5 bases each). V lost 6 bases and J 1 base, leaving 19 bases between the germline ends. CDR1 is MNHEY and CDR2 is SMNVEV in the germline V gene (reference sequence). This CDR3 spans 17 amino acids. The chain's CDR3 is CASRSWDLPGAKNIQYF. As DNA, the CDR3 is TGTGCCAGCAGATCTTGGGACCTACCCGGGGCCAAAAACATTCAGTACTTC.

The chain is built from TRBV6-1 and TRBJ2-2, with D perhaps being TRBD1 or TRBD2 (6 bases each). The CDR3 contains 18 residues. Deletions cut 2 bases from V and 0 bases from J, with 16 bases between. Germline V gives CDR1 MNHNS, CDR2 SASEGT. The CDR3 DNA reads TGTGCCAGCAGTGAATCCCGGCCGGGGGCCTCGAACACCGGGGAGCTGTTTTTT. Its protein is CASSESRPGASNTGELFF.

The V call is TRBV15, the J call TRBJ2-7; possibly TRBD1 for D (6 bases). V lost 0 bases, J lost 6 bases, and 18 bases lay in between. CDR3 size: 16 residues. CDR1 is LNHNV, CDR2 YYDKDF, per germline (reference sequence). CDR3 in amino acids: CATSREQGATGREQYF. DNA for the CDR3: TGTGCCACCAGCAGAGAACAAGGGGCTACAGGGCGCGAGCAGTACTTC.

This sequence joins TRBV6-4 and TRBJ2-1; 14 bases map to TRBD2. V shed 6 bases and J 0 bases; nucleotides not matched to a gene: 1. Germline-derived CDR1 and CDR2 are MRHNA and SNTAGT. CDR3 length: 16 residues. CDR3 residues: CASRTSGGASYNEQFF. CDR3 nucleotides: TGTGCCAGCAGGACTAGCGGGGGGGCCTCCTACAATGAGCAGTTCTTC.

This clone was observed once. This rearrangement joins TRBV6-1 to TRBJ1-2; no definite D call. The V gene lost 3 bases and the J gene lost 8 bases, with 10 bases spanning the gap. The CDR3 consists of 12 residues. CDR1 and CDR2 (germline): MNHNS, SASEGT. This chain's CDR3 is CASSDTLEGYTF. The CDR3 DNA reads TGTGCCAGCAGTGATACGTTAGAGGGCTACACCTTC.

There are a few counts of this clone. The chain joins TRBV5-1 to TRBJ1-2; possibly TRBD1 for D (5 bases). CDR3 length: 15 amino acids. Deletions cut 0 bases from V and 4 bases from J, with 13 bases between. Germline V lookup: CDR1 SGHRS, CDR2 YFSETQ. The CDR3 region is CASSLEMGPAYGYTF. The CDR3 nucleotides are TGCGCCAGCAGCTTGGAGATGGGGCCCGCCTATGGCTACACCTTC. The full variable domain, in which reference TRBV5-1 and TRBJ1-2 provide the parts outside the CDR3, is KAGVTQTPRYLIKTRGQQVTLSCSPISGHRSVSWYQQTPGQGLQFLFEYFSETQRNKGNFPGRFSGRQFSNSRSEMNVSTLELGDSALYLCASSLEMGPAYGYTFGSGTRLTVV.

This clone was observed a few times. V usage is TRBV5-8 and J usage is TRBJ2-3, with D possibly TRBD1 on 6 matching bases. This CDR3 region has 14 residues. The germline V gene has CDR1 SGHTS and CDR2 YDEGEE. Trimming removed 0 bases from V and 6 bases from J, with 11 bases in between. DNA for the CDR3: TGTGCCAGCAGCTTGGTACAGGGAGATGATACGCAGTATTTT. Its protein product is CASSLVQGDDTQYF.

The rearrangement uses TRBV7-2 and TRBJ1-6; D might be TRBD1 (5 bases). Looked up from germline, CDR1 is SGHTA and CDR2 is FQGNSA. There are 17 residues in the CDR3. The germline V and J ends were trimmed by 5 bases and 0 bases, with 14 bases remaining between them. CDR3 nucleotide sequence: TGTGCCAGCAGCCGGGACGCGACCAGCTCCTATAATTCACCCCTCCACTTT. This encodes CASSRDATSSYNSPLHF.